These 16 T cell receptor beta chains were all obtained from the same sample, sequenced in a study of cytomegalovirus exposure and HLA in healthy donors. In the PCR, 60 Vbeta and 13 Jbeta primers were used. Using immunoSEQ multiplex PCR, the repertoire was profiled, and TCRdb retains in-frame clones only, with some absent. The sample lists 80,000 to 100,000 clones, around 73% occurring once. Material for sequencing was PBMCs. These receptors all come from a man in his forties in good health and CMV-seronegative.

The chain joins TRBV5-1 to TRBJ1-1; no firm D call. The CDR3 runs 15 residues. V was clipped by 0 bases and J by 5 bases, with 14 bases between them. CDR1 is SGHRS and CDR2 is YFSETQ in the germline V gene. CDR3 sequence reads: CASSLASGRGTEAFF. CDR3 in DNA: TGCGCCAGCAGCTTGGCCAGTGGGCGCGGGACTGAAGCTTTCTTT.

This clone showed up just a few times. The chain links TRBV7-9 to TRBJ1-1, with 10 bases that match TRBD1. CDR1 is SEHNR, CDR2 FQNEAQ, per germline (reference sequence). The V segment lost 5 bases and the J segment 7 bases; nucleotides outside the gene matches: 4. This CDR3 comprises 13 residues. CDR3 coding DNA: TGTGCCAGCAGCCGGGACAGGGGATTTGAAGCTTTCTTT. This sequence encodes CASSRDRGFEAFF.

The chain recombines TRBV7-2 with TRBJ1-5; 8 bases are a match to TRBD1. The CDR3 runs 15 residues. Trimming cost V 2 bases and J 4 bases; bases outside gene matches: 4. CDR1 is SGHTA and CDR2 is FQGNSA in the germline V gene. The CDR3 protein is CASSLQTGENQPQHF. The CDR3 nucleotides are TGTGCCAGCAGCTTACAGACAGGGGAGAATCAGCCCCAGCATTTT. The complete variable domain, with remaining parts taken from reference TRBV7-2 and TRBJ1-5, reads GAGVSQSPSNKVTEKGKDVELRCDPISGHTALYWYRQSLGQGLEFLIYFQGNSAPDKSGLPSDRFSAERTGGSVSTLTIQRTQQEDSAVYLCASSLQTGENQPQHFGDGTRLSIL.

The chain combines TRBV5-1 with TRBJ2-5; 15 bases are a match to TRBD2. The V and J ends lost 4 bases and 7 bases, in that order; junction bases with no gene match: 11. Germline-derived CDR1 and CDR2 are SGHRS and YFSETQ. This CDR3 region has 17 residues. DNA of the CDR3: TGCGCCAGCAGCCCGGGACTAGCGGGGGGCCGAAGATGGACCCAGTACTTC. As protein: CASSPGLAGGRRWTQYF.

The J gene is TRBJ1-6, the V gene TRBV6-6, with a tentative D call TRBD1 (6 bases). The ends were cut back, 5 bases at V and 3 bases at J, with 8 bases in the middle. This CDR3 spans 14 amino acids. Germline V gene lookup returns CDR1 MNHNY and CDR2 SVGAGI (reference sequence). In DNA, the CDR3 is TGTGCCAGCAGTATGGGACACTATAATTCACCCCTCCACTTT. This gives the protein CASSMGHYNSPLHF.

This chain joins TRBV19 and TRBJ2-1, with D uncertain. The CDR3 covers 14 residues. Germline V gives CDR1 LNHDA, CDR2 SQIVND (reference sequence). V was pared by 7 bases and J by 2 bases, with 12 bases between. The CDR3 spells CASNVGGPYNEQFF. CDR3 bases: TGTGCCAGTAATGTCGGCGGCCCCTACAATGAGCAGTTCTTC. The full variable domain, with the rest looked up from reference TRBV19 and TRBJ2-1, is DGGITQSPKYLFRKEGQNVTLSCEQNLNHDAMYWYRQDPGQGLRLIYYSQIVNDFQKGDIAEGYSVSREKKESFPLTVTSAQKNPTAFYLCASNVGGPYNEQFFGPGTRLTVL.

The chain employs TRBV5-4 and TRBJ2-5; possibly TRBD1 for D (6 bases). The CDR3 extends over 14 amino acids. Between the trimmed V and J ends, which lost 3 bases and 5 bases, there was a span of 14 bases. CDR1 is SGHNT and CDR2 is YYREEE in the germline V gene (reference sequence). The CDR3 loop reads CASSSKNREETQYF. The DNA of the CDR3 is TGTGCCAGCAGCTCTAAAAACAGGGAGGAGACCCAGTACTTC.

This clone came up a few times. V usage is TRBV6-5 and J usage is TRBJ2-5; weak D call: TRBD2 (5 bases). Trimming stripped 8 bases from V and 5 bases from J, with 12 bases between. The CDR3 totals 12 residues. Germline V gene lookup returns CDR1 MNHEY and CDR2 SVGAGI. The CDR3 protein is CASGSTGETQYF. The CDR3 DNA sequence: TGTGCCAGCGGCTCCACGGGGGAGACCCAGTACTTC.

This clone appeared once. The sample carries other DNA sequences with the same CDR3. The chain uses TRBV18 and TRBJ2-7; TRBD2 might be the D (5 bases). There are 15 residues in the CDR3. Germline assignment: CDR1 KGHSH and CDR2 LQKENI. The V and J ends lost 9 bases and 1 base respectively, with 19 bases between them. CDR3 in DNA: TGTGCCAGTTCGACTACAGAAGAGAAGTCCTACGAGCAGTACTTC. It encodes CASSTTEEKSYEQYF.

The chain couples TRBV6-5 to TRBJ1-1, with D possibly being TRBD1 (5 bases). V lost 6 bases to trimming and J lost 2 bases, with 16 bases between them. The V gene's germline CDR1 is MNHEY and CDR2 SVGAGI. This CDR3 has 15 residues. The CDR3 is CASSKGGASNTEAFF. For the CDR3, the DNA is TGTGCCAGCAGCAAGGGAGGGGCTTCAAACACTGAAGCTTTCTTT.

This sequence joins TRBV9 and TRBJ1-3; possible D gene TRBD1, 5 bases. The V gene lost 0 bases and the J gene lost 4 bases, with 11 bases spanning the gap. Germline loops: CDR1 SGDLS, CDR2 YYNGEE. CDR3 length equals 15 residues. The CDR3 region has the DNA TGTGCCAGCAGCGTAGCAGCAGGGTCGGGAAACACCATATATTTT. It specifies CASSVAAGSGNTIYF. The whole variable domain, filled in from reference TRBV9 and TRBJ1-3, reads DSGVTQTPKHLITATGQRVTLRCSPRSGDLSVYWYQQSLDQGLQFLIQYYNGEERAKGNILERFSAQQFPDLHSELNLSSLELGDSALYFCASSVAAGSGNTIYFGEGSWLTVV.

This sequence joins TRBV19 and TRBJ2-5; 8 nucleotides align to TRBD1. Germline trimming cut 4 bases from V and 5 bases from J; bases unmatched to any gene: 3. This CDR3 region has 13 residues. Germline values: CDR1 LNHDA, CDR2 SQIVND (reference sequence). Here the CDR3 reads CASSRDRKETQYF. CDR3 nucleotide sequence: TGTGCCAGTAGTAGGGACAGGAAGGAGACCCAGTACTTC.

The genes are TRBV4-1 and TRBJ1-6; 7 bases are shared with TRBD1. The CDR3 totals 17 residues. Germline values: CDR1 MGHRA, CDR2 YSYEKL. Trimming removed 1 base from V and 10 bases from J; junction bases left unmatched: 13. The CDR3 spells CASSQVYGQAVRSPLHF. The DNA for the CDR3 is TGCGCCAGCAGCCAAGTGTATGGACAGGCGGTGAGGTCACCCCTCCACTTT.

The V gene is TRBV10-3, the J gene TRBJ2-5, with 8 bases fitting TRBD2. This CDR3 has 21 residues. CDR1 and CDR2 (germline): ENHRY, SYGVKD. The V gene end was trimmed by 3 bases and the J gene end by 0 bases; junction bases not matched to a gene: 21. This CDR3 reads CAISDPDSGVFTGDYQETQYF. The CDR3 DNA reads as TGTGCCATCAGTGATCCCGATAGCGGGGTCTTCACAGGCGACTACCAAGAGACCCAGTACTTC.

This clone was detected a few times. V usage is TRBV18 and J usage is TRBJ1-2, with TRBD1 identical over 7 bases. The CDR3 consists of 15 residues. CDR1 is KGHSH, CDR2 LQKENI, per germline. J was trimmed by 0 bases and V by 4 bases; bases with no gene match: 5. CDR3 in amino acids: CASSQGDRANYGYTF. CDR3 bases: TGTGCCAGCTCACAGGGAGACAGGGCTAACTATGGCTACACCTTC.

The genes are TRBV5-1 and TRBJ2-1; weak D call: TRBD2 (5 bases). The CDR3 is 15 residues long. The ends were cut back, 4 bases at V and 2 bases at J, with 13 bases in the middle. The germline gives CDR1 SGHRS, CDR2 YFSETQ. CDR3 DNA sequence: TGCGCCAGCAGCCCGGACTCTGGGGCCTACAATGAGCAGTTCTTC. As protein: CASSPDSGAYNEQFF.